The 21 T cell receptor beta chains given below trace back to one sample, sequenced in a study of CD8 T cells in Susac syndrome. RNA amounts of about 0.5 to 1 ug underwent reverse transcription with random hexamers. Via MiXCR, TCRdb re-called the immunoSEQ multiplex PCR reads, giving one row per CDR3 protein. The sample consists of nearly 200,000 distinct CDR3 sequences, 90% to 95% of them appearing once. Sequencing was carried out using CD4+ T cells from PBMCs. The receptors originated from a human donor with multiple sclerosis.

CDR3 in amino acids: CASSVWDRAGEKLFF. The CDR3 region has the DNA TGTGCCAGCAGTGTTTGGGACAGGGCCGGGGAAAAACTGTTTTTT. This sequence joins TRBV25-1 and TRBJ1-4; 9 nucleotides line up with TRBD1. This CDR3 is 15 amino acids long. The V and J ends lost 4 bases and 8 bases, in that order; junction bases with no gene match: 8. Germline V CDR1 and CDR2: MGHDK, SYGVNS.

The chain joins TRBV30 to TRBJ2-1; D tentatively reads TRBD1 or TRBD2 (5 bases each). Germline loops: CDR1 GTSNPN, CDR2 SVGIG (reference sequence). The CDR3 has 13 amino acids. The V gene lost 4 bases and the J gene lost 0 bases, with 7 bases spanning the gap. The CDR3: CAWTGSSYNEQFF. The DNA of the CDR3 is TGTGCCTGGACAGGGAGCTCCTACAATGAGCAGTTCTTC.

The V and J genes are TRBV3-1 and TRBJ2-7, with a weak D call TRBD2 (6 bases). Germline CDR1 reads LGHDT; CDR2 reads YNNKEL (reference sequence). V was pared by 4 bases and J by 6 bases, with 13 bases between. The CDR3 is 13 residues long. The CDR3 sequence is CASSPRGTAEQYF. In DNA, the CDR3 is TGTGCCAGCAGCCCCCGCGGGACTGCCGAGCAGTACTTC.

This rearrangement joins TRBV7-2 to TRBJ1-2; no reliable D call. Germline values: CDR1 SGHTA, CDR2 FQGNSA. V was pared by 2 bases and J by 6 bases, with 10 bases between. The CDR3 spans 13 residues. The CDR3 DNA is TGTGCCAGCAGCTTAAATCCGCGGGATGGCTACACCTTC. It encodes CASSLNPRDGYTF.

The chain employs TRBV20-1 and TRBJ2-2; D is perhaps TRBD2 (5 bases). The length of the CDR3 is 14 residues. Per germline, CDR1 DFQATT and CDR2 SNEGSKA (reference sequence). V was clipped by 0 bases and J by 2 bases, with 7 bases between them. CDR3 coding DNA: TGCAGTGCTAGAGATCGGGGAAACACCGGGGAGCTGTTTTTT. Its translation is CSARDRGNTGELFF.

The chain joins TRBV7-2 to TRBJ2-1, with D hard to call. The CDR3 extends over 15 amino acids. Germline-derived CDR1 and CDR2 are SGHTA and FQGNSA. Trimming took off 0 bases at V and 5 bases at J, with 11 bases between the two ends. CDR3 sequence reads: CASSLAGLSNNEQFF. For the CDR3, the DNA is TGTGCCAGCAGCTTAGCAGGGCTGTCCAACAATGAGCAGTTCTTC.

The rearrangement uses TRBV25-1 and TRBJ1-2; D remains unclear. The V end was cut by 3 bases, the J end by 4 bases, with 6 bases between. CDR3 length: 12 residues. The germline gives CDR1 MGHDK, CDR2 SYGVNS. CDR3 residues: CASSDNGYGYTF. The DNA of the CDR3 is TGTGCCAGCAGTGACAACGGCTATGGCTACACCTTC.

The V call is TRBV30, the J call TRBJ2-5; 7 nucleotides agree with TRBD2. The V segment lost 2 bases and the J segment 0 bases; nucleotides outside the gene matches: 3. This CDR3 spans 14 amino acids. CDR1 is GTSNPN and CDR2 is SVGIG in the germline V gene (reference sequence). DNA for the CDR3: TGTGCCTGGAGTCACGGGGGGTACCAAGAGACCCAGTACTTC. It yields the protein CAWSHGGYQETQYF.

The chain is built from TRBV9 and TRBJ2-3, with 7 nucleotides matching TRBD2. The germline CDR1 and CDR2 sequences are SGDLS and YYNGEE. V trimming: 6 bases; J trimming: 2 bases; junction bases outside the gene matches: 9. The CDR3 consists of 15 residues. The CDR3 DNA reads TGTGCCAGCACCCCAGCGGGGACTTACACAGATACGCAGTATTTT. Encoded protein: CASTPAGTYTDTQYF. Filled out from reference TRBV9 and TRBJ2-3, the complete variable domain reads DSGVTQTPKHLITATGQRVTLRCSPRSGDLSVYWYQQSLDQGLQFLIQYYNGEERAKGNILERFSAQQFPDLHSELNLSSLELGDSALYFCASTPAGTYTDTQYFGPGTRLTVL.

The chain links TRBV7-2 to TRBJ1-2, with 9 bases identical to TRBD1. The CDR3 is 13 amino acids. In germline, CDR1 is SGHTA, CDR2 FQGNSA. V dropped 6 bases and J dropped 6; count of bases not matched to a gene: 5. CDR3 region: CASSLRQGDGYTF. DNA for the CDR3: TGTGCCAGCAGTCTCCGACAGGGGGATGGCTACACCTTC.

The rearrangement links TRBV4-2 to TRBJ2-3; no clear D gene. With 2 bases removed from V and 6 bases from J, the gap between germline ends came to 12 bases. Germline loops: CDR1 LGHNA, CDR2 YNFKEQ. This CDR3 has 14 amino acids. CDR3: CASSQSAAADTQYF. The CDR3 DNA reads as TGTGCCAGCAGCCAATCGGCTGCAGCGGATACGCAGTATTTT.

The chain couples TRBV20-1 to TRBJ2-5; a weak D match, TRBD2 (6 bases). The V gene lost 6 bases and the J gene lost 4 bases, with 18 bases spanning the gap. The CDR3 consists of 14 residues. In germline, CDR1 is DFQATT, CDR2 SNEGSKA (reference sequence). The CDR3 reads CSAHPGAPRETQYF. The CDR3, as DNA: TGCAGTGCCCACCCGGGAGCGCCCCGAGAGACCCAGTACTTC.

This clonotype was observed once. The V gene is TRBV20-1, the J gene TRBJ1-1; 7 nucleotides match TRBD1. V was pared by 6 bases and J by 2 bases, with 6 bases of the junction left unmatched. The CDR3 length is 13 residues. The germline CDR1 and CDR2 sequences are DFQATT and SNEGSKA (reference sequence). The CDR3 sequence is CSAQRQGNTEAFF. The CDR3 DNA is TGCAGTGCACAAAGACAGGGCAACACTGAAGCTTTCTTT.

This clonotype was seen a handful of times. The gene calls are TRBV9 and TRBJ2-1; 8 bases map to TRBD2. V was pared by 0 bases and J by 7 bases, with 0 bases of the junction left unmatched. Germline V CDR1 and CDR2: SGDLS, YYNGEE. The CDR3 extends over 13 amino acids. The CDR3 coding sequence is TGTGCCAGCAGCGTAGGCGGGAGGAATGAGCAGTTCTTC. Amino acids: CASSVGGRNEQFF.

DNA for the CDR3: TGCGCCAGCAGCTTCGTGGGGAAGAATGAGCAGTTCTTC. This gives the protein CASSFVGKNEQFF. The rearrangement uses TRBV5-1 and TRBJ2-1, with no clear D. The CDR3 spans 13 residues. V lost 2 bases and J 7 bases, leaving 10 bases between the germline ends. Looked up from germline, CDR1 is SGHRS and CDR2 is YFSETQ.

V and J are TRBV27 and TRBJ1-1, with 12 nucleotides matching TRBD1. The V segment lost 7 bases and the J segment 5 bases; nucleotides outside the gene matches: 11. The CDR3 has 16 amino acids. Per the germline V gene, CDR1 is MNHEY and CDR2 is SMNVEV (reference sequence). CDR3 sequence reads: CASTPGQGARGTEAFF. CDR3 sequence (DNA): TGTGCCAGCACCCCGGGACAGGGGGCACGTGGGACTGAAGCTTTCTTT.

The chain couples TRBV14 to TRBJ1-2; 7 positions match TRBD1. J was trimmed by 2 bases and V by 8 bases; bases with no gene match: 5. The CDR3 consists of 13 residues. Germline V gives CDR1 SGHDN, CDR2 FVKESK. CDR3 amino acids: CASGKGQNYGYTF. CDR3 sequence (DNA): TGTGCCAGCGGAAAGGGACAGAACTATGGCTACACCTTC.

The CDR3 is CASSHWGTEAFF. CDR3 sequence (DNA): TGTGCCAGCAGCCACTGGGGAACTGAAGCTTTCTTT. The V and J genes are TRBV4-2 and TRBJ1-1; no definite D call. This CDR3 region has 12 residues. The V end lost 3 bases, the J end lost 5 bases, and 7 bases lay between the germline ends. Germline assignment: CDR1 LGHNA and CDR2 YNFKEQ.

The rearrangement links TRBV29-1 to TRBJ2-1, with 8 bases lining up with TRBD1. The V gene end was trimmed by 5 bases and the J gene end by 7 bases; junction bases not matched to a gene: 7. The CDR3 runs to 13 residues. CDR1 SQVTM and CDR2 ANQGSEA come from the germline V gene. CDR3 loop: CSVPGQDENEQFF. Here the CDR3 DNA reads TGCAGCGTTCCGGGACAGGACGAGAATGAGCAGTTCTTC.

The J gene is TRBJ2-5, the V gene TRBV24-1; 11 positions agree with TRBD2. This CDR3 is built from 18 residues. After removal of 3 bases from V and 2 bases from J, the junction contained 10 bases not matched to a gene. CDR1 is KGHDR, CDR2 SFDVKD, per germline. CDR3 loop: CATSDRVAGGPGQETQYF. The CDR3 DNA reads TGTGCCACCAGTGATCGCGTAGCGGGAGGGCCTGGACAAGAGACCCAGTACTTC.

This rearrangement joins TRBV6-1 to TRBJ2-7; 10 bases agree with TRBD1. The germline V gene has CDR1 MNHNS and CDR2 SASEGT. The V and J ends lost 5 bases and 1 base, in that order; junction bases with no gene match: 8. This CDR3 is built from 16 residues. The chain's CDR3 is CASSPLGQGTSYEQYF. In DNA, the CDR3 is TGTGCCAGCAGTCCACTGGGACAGGGGACTTCCTACGAGCAGTACTTC.